Listed here are 7 T cell receptor beta chains from one sample, sequenced in a study of OX40 agonist ivuxolimab in advanced cancers. Generated by immunoSEQ multiplex PCR, the TCRdb table keeps only in-frame clones and is missing some. This table holds around 130,000 clones, approximately 92% found once. The sequencing here drew on CD4+ or CD8+ T cells sorted from blood, taken in a trial of the OX40 agonist ivuxolimab. The receptors were gathered from an adult with an advanced solid tumor such as melanoma, head and neck, liver or kidney cancer.

The rearrangement uses TRBV18 and TRBJ1-1, with TRBD1 matching 9 bases. CDR1 KGHSH and CDR2 LQKENI come from the germline V gene. V dropped 3 bases and J dropped 1; count of bases not matched to a gene: 3. The CDR3 is 15 amino acids. The CDR3: CASSPADRGNTEAFF. As DNA, the CDR3 is TGTGCCAGCTCACCGGCGGACAGGGGGAACACTGAAGCTTTCTTT. Full variable domain (rest looked up from reference TRBV18 and TRBJ1-1): NAGVMQNPRHLVRRRGQEARLRCSPMKGHSHVYWYRQLPEEGLKFMVYLQKENIIDESGMPKERFSAEFPKEGPSILRIQQVVRGDSAAYFCASSPADRGNTEAFFGQGTRLTVV.

V and J are TRBV6-6 and TRBJ1-4; D gene ambiguous. Germline lookup yields CDR1 MNHNY and CDR2 SVGAGI (reference sequence). This CDR3 is 11 amino acids long. Trimming cost V 4 bases and J 11 bases, with 8 bases left between them. CDR3 sequence (DNA): TGTGCCAGCAGTTCGGAATTTAAACTGTTTTTT. Its translation: CASSSEFKLFF.

The chain recombines TRBV19 with TRBJ2-1; a weak D match, TRBD2 (6 bases). The germline V gene encodes CDR1 LNHDA and CDR2 SQIVND (reference sequence). Trimming pared 4 bases from V and 6 bases from J, leaving 16 bases between. The CDR3 covers 15 residues. The DNA for the CDR3 is TGTGCCAGTAGTAGAGACGGCGGGGACGCCAATGAGCAGTTCTTC. Translated: CASSRDGGDANEQFF.

This clone is a singleton in its sample. The chain combines TRBV7-3 with TRBJ2-3, with 7 bases identical to TRBD2. Germline V gene data show CDR1 as SGHTA and CDR2 as FQGTGA. With V trimmed by 5 bases and J by 0 bases, 5 bases remained unmatched. This CDR3 region has 15 residues. The CDR3 reads CASSPYSGSTDTQYF. In DNA form, the CDR3 reads TGTGCCAGCAGCCCATATAGCGGGAGCACAGATACGCAGTATTTT.

This chain connects TRBV6-5 to TRBJ2-1, with 12 bases aligning to TRBD1. V was pared by 6 bases and J by 7 bases, with 7 bases of the junction left unmatched. Germline CDR1 is MNHEY and CDR2 is SVGAGI. CDR3 length: 15 residues. The CDR3 protein is CASRDRDRGRNEQFF. In nucleotides, the CDR3 is TGTGCCAGCAGGGACCGGGACAGGGGGCGAAATGAGCAGTTCTTC.

The V call is TRBV19, the J call TRBJ2-5; D ambiguous. The CDR3 consists of 12 residues. The germline V gene encodes CDR1 LNHDA and CDR2 SQIVND (reference sequence). Between the trimmed V and J ends, which lost 4 bases and 4 bases, there was a span of 7 bases. CDR3 protein: CASSSRRETQYF. CDR3 DNA sequence: TGTGCCAGTAGTAGCCGCCGAGAGACCCAGTACTTC.

The V call is TRBV6-1, the J call TRBJ2-1; 13 nucleotides align to TRBD2. The CDR3 sequence is 18 residues long. J was trimmed by 7 bases and V by 1 base; bases with no gene match: 10. The germline V gene has CDR1 MNHNS and CDR2 SASEGT. The chain's CDR3 is CASSEEPPGTSGMNEQFF. CDR3 bases: TGTGCCAGCAGTGAAGAGCCCCCCGGGACTAGCGGGATGAATGAGCAGTTCTTC.